The 25 T cell receptor beta chains presented below share a single source sample, sequenced in a study of shared clonotypes between healthy human individuals. The repertoire was sequenced with immunoSEQ multiplex PCR; TCRdb's copy has only in-frame clones and lacks some. The data show just over 95,000 clones, roughly two thirds seen once. Sequenced sample: memory CD8+ T cells sorted from blood. Described subset: CD45RO+ cells pooled with CCR7-negative TemRA cells. The receptors were gathered from a man aged 25-45 years in good health.

The chain links TRBV7-2 to TRBJ1-1; 7 nucleotides match TRBD1. CDR3 length: 14 amino acids. Germline lookup yields CDR1 SGHTA and CDR2 FQGNSA. V dropped 5 bases and J dropped 6; count of bases not matched to a gene: 9. CDR3 in DNA: TGTGCCAGCAGCCCCGGACAGGCCCGCCCTGAAGCTTTCTTT. It is translated as CASSPGQARPEAFF.

This clone was seen a handful of times. V usage is TRBV19 and J usage is TRBJ1-2; TRBD1 might be the D (5 bases). Deletions cut 5 bases from V and 10 bases from J, with 17 bases between. The germline V gene encodes CDR1 LNHDA and CDR2 SQIVND (reference sequence). The CDR3 consists of 13 residues. The CDR3 protein is CASSPQFWDHYTF. The CDR3 DNA is TGTGCCAGTAGTCCTCAGTTCTGGGACCACTACACCTTC.

The chain has TRBV5-8 and TRBJ2-7, with 11 bases that match TRBD2. Germline lookup yields CDR1 SGHTS and CDR2 YDEGEE. This CDR3 comprises 15 residues. Trimming took 0 bases from V and 4 from J; bases not matched to a gene: 3. CDR3 in amino acids: CASSLASGRIYEQYF. The CDR3, as DNA: TGTGCCAGCAGCTTGGCTAGCGGGAGGATTTACGAGCAGTACTTC.

The gene calls are TRBV29-1 and TRBJ2-4; TRBD2 matches at 10 bases. The germline gives CDR1 SQVTM, CDR2 ANQGSEA. The CDR3 loop spans 16 amino acids. Losses at the gene ends were 3 bases for V and 3 bases for J; bases not matched to a gene: 8. This CDR3 is CSVDGAGGPDKNIQYF. The CDR3 nucleotides are TGCAGCGTTGACGGAGCGGGAGGGCCTGACAAAAACATTCAGTACTTC.

The chain combines TRBV7-2 with TRBJ2-2; tentative D call: TRBD2 (5 bases). CDR3 length: 14 residues. Germline V CDR1 and CDR2: SGHTA, FQGNSA. V was trimmed by 5 bases and J by 5 bases, leaving 12 bases between them. The CDR3 DNA follows: TGTGCCAGCAGCCTCAGCGGATGGACCGGGGAGCTGTTTTTT. Translation: CASSLSGWTGELFF.

V is TRBV6-4 and J is TRBJ2-3, with D maybe TRBD2 (5 bases). The CDR3 runs 14 residues. Germline CDR1 and CDR2: MRHNA and SNTAGT. Deletions cut 8 bases from V and 5 bases from J, with 17 bases between. The CDR3 nucleotides are TGTGCCAGCTCCTCATTAGGAGGAGGAGATACGCAGTATTTT. It specifies CASSSLGGGDTQYF.

This clone was detected a few times. The chain couples TRBV29-1 to TRBJ2-3, with 8 bases fitting TRBD2. V dropped 4 bases and J dropped 3; count of bases not matched to a gene: 6. Germline V gene lookup returns CDR1 SQVTM and CDR2 ANQGSEA. CDR3 length: 14 residues. The CDR3 coding sequence is TGCAGCGTTGGCGGGAGGTTGTTGACAGATACGCAGTATTTT. Its protein is CSVGGRLLTDTQYF.

The chain uses TRBV7-9 and TRBJ2-1; 7 bases agree with TRBD2. This CDR3 spans 17 amino acids. V shed 5 bases and J 2 bases; nucleotides not matched to a gene: 12. Germline CDR1 is SEHNR and CDR2 is FQNEAQ (reference sequence). The CDR3: CASSRRSASGPYNEQFF. As DNA, the CDR3 is TGTGCCAGCAGCCGACGGTCGGCTAGCGGCCCCTACAATGAGCAGTTCTTC.

With regard to this clone: One junction end disagrees with the germline gene, perhaps due to a read error. V is TRBV30 and J is TRBJ1-1; D not certain. This CDR3 has 12 residues. Germline lookup yields CDR1 GTSNPN and CDR2 SVGIG (reference sequence). The DNA for the CDR3 is TGTGCCTGGAGTGTTAAGAACACTGAAGCTTTTTTT. This codes for CAWSVKNTEAFF. The whole variable domain, filled in from reference TRBV30 and TRBJ1-1, reads SQTIHQWPATLVQPVGSPLSLECTVEGTSNPNLYWYRQAAGRGLQLLFYSVGIGQISSEVPQNLSASRPQDRQFILSSKKLLLSDSGFYLCAWSVKNTEAFFGQGTRLTVV.

In its sample, this clone was seen a few times. V is TRBV4-3 and J is TRBJ2-1; the D is unclear. The germline V gene encodes CDR1 LGHNA and CDR2 YSLEER. The length of the CDR3 is 16 residues. V gave up 3 bases and J gave up 0 bases, with 12 bases separating them. CDR3 DNA: TGCGCCAGCAGCCATGAGTCCCTGGGCTCCTACAATGAGCAGTTCTTC. Translating it yields CASSHESLGSYNEQFF.

This clone occurred a few times. V gene TRBV7-9 combines with J gene TRBJ1-2; no firm D call. The CDR3 length is 15 residues. Trimming stripped 3 bases from V and 5 bases from J, with 16 bases between. In germline, CDR1 is SEHNR, CDR2 FQNEAQ (reference sequence). CDR3 DNA: TGTGCCAGCAGCTTGGGGAGTTTTAACATTTATGGCTACACCTTC. Translating gives CASSLGSFNIYGYTF.

V gene TRBV18 combines with J gene TRBJ2-1; 14 bases match TRBD2. The CDR3 totals 16 residues. From germline, CDR1 is KGHSH and CDR2 LQKENI. V lost 1 base and J lost 8; bases outside the gene matches: 4. The DNA for the CDR3 is TGTGCCAGCTCACCACAGTTGACTAGCGGGAGGGATGAGCAGTTCTTC. As protein: CASSPQLTSGRDEQFF.

The J gene is TRBJ2-6, the V gene TRBV7-8; D may be TRBD2 (5 bases). The V gene's germline CDR1 is SGHVS and CDR2 FQNEAQ. This CDR3 comprises 18 residues. V lost 5 bases to trimming and J lost 8 bases, with 25 bases between them. CDR3 residues: CASSIRTYPQSRSNVLTF. CDR3 coding DNA: TGTGCCAGCAGCATTCGGACTTACCCACAAAGTCGGTCCAACGTCCTGACTTTC.

This clone was detected only a few times. The chain recombines TRBV6-6 with TRBJ2-1; 8 nucleotides agree with TRBD2. The junction had 4 bases not matched to a gene; V was cut back by 0 bases and J by 3 bases. Germline loops: CDR1 MNHNY, CDR2 SVGAGI (reference sequence). This CDR3 is built from 16 residues. CDR3 nucleotides: TGTGCCAGCAGTTACTCACGGGAGGGCCTCTACAATGAGCAGTTCTTC. This encodes CASSYSREGLYNEQFF.

The genes are TRBV6-1 and TRBJ2-7; 8 nucleotides line up with TRBD1. CDR1 is MNHNS and CDR2 is SASEGT in the germline V gene. The trim removed 4 bases at V and 2 bases at J, leaving 7 bases unmatched. The length of the CDR3 is 15 residues. CDR3 DNA: TGTGCCAGCAGTGGACAGGGGCGGAGGGCCTACGAGCAGTACTTC. This gives the protein CASSGQGRRAYEQYF.

CDR3 sequence reads: CASSRGAYEQYF. CDR3 DNA sequence: TGTGCCAGCAGCCGGGGGGCTTACGAGCAGTACTTC. The rearrangement links TRBV7-9 to TRBJ2-7; TRBD2 might be the D (7 bases). V lost 5 bases to trimming and J lost 4 bases, with 9 bases between them. The CDR3 runs to 12 residues. Germline values: CDR1 SEHNR, CDR2 FQNEAQ (reference sequence).

This clone was counted ten times or more. Here the CDR3 reads CASSISGTGTHEQYF. CDR3 nucleotide sequence: TGTGCCAGCAGCATATCCGGGACAGGGACCCACGAGCAGTACTTC. J is TRBJ2-7 and V is TRBV7-9; 9 bases are shared with TRBD1. This CDR3 has 15 amino acids. Germline V gene sequence: CDR1 SEHNR, CDR2 FQNEAQ (reference sequence). V lost 5 bases to trimming and J lost 5 bases; unmatched junction nucleotides: 10.

In its sample, this clone was seen once. J is TRBJ1-5 and V is TRBV5-8; 8 positions match TRBD1. Germline V lookup: CDR1 SGHTS, CDR2 YDEGEE. V lost 5 bases and J lost 4; bases outside the gene matches: 5. The CDR3 runs to 14 residues. The CDR3 region has the DNA TGTGCCAGCAGAGATCGGACAGGGAATCAGCCCCAGCATTTT. Protein product: CASRDRTGNQPQHF.

The V call is TRBV20-1, the J call TRBJ2-1; D is possibly TRBD1 (6 bases). The V end was cut by 7 bases, the J end by 10 bases, with 11 bases between. Germline values: CDR1 DFQATT, CDR2 SNEGSKA (reference sequence). The CDR3 contains 10 residues. CDR3 bases: TGCAGTGGAATCGGGACAGAGCAGTTCTTC. This translates into CSGIGTEQFF.

The genes are TRBV6-4 and TRBJ2-1; D gene ambiguous. V shed 5 bases and J shed 5 bases, with 10 bases lying between them. The length of the CDR3 is 13 residues. The germline gives CDR1 MRHNA, CDR2 SNTAGT. Here the CDR3 DNA reads TGTGCCAGCAGTACGAGTAGCAACAATGAGCAGTTCTTC. The encoded protein is CASSTSSNNEQFF.

The V and J genes are TRBV27 and TRBJ2-7; the D gene is possibly TRBD1 (6 bases). Germline CDR1 is MNHEY and CDR2 is SMNVEV (reference sequence). CDR3 length equals 13 residues. V lost 8 bases, J lost 4 bases, and 15 bases lay in between. Written as DNA, the CDR3 is TGTGCCAGCCGACTACAGGGTCCGTACGAGCAGTACTTC. Protein: CASRLQGPYEQYF.

The chain couples TRBV7-9 to TRBJ2-7, with TRBD1 identical over 8 bases. This CDR3 comprises 14 residues. Per the germline V gene, CDR1 is SEHNR and CDR2 is FQNEAQ (reference sequence). The V and J ends lost 4 bases and 3 bases, in that order; junction bases with no gene match: 5. In nucleotides, the CDR3 is TGTGCCAGCAGCTCTGGACAGGGTCTCTACGAGCAGTACTTC. Translated, it gives CASSSGQGLYEQYF.

This clone was picked up a small number of times. The chain joins TRBV28 to TRBJ1-4, with D perhaps TRBD1 (5 bases). V lost 6 bases and J lost 3, with 14 bases in between. Germline values: CDR1 MDHEN, CDR2 SYDVKM. CDR3 size: 15 residues. This CDR3 is CASRYEGRANEKLFF. The CDR3 coding sequence is TGTGCCAGCAGGTACGAGGGACGGGCTAATGAAAAACTGTTTTTT.

This chain connects TRBV4-3 to TRBJ2-5; the match to TRBD2 covers 7 bases. Germline V gene sequence: CDR1 LGHNA, CDR2 YSLEER. The V gene end was trimmed by 0 bases and the J gene end by 5 bases; junction bases not matched to a gene: 6. The CDR3 has 15 residues. CDR3 protein: CASSQDGRAEETQYF. The CDR3 DNA reads as TGCGCCAGCAGCCAAGATGGGAGGGCAGAGGAGACCCAGTACTTC.

This sequence joins TRBV19 and TRBJ1-1, with D unresolved. Germline-derived CDR1 and CDR2 are LNHDA and SQIVND (reference sequence). The CDR3 contains 13 residues. Trimming removed 6 bases at V and 3 bases at J, with 11 bases between. The CDR3 here is CASSFAGHTEAFF. CDR3 nucleotides: TGTGCCAGTAGCTTCGCGGGCCACACTGAAGCTTTCTTT.